Below, 5 T cell receptor beta chains from the same sample are listed, as sequenced in a study of T-cell reconstitution after alpha-beta-depleted transplantation in children. A TCRbeta library incorporating unique molecular identifiers was prepared. MiXCR, applied by TCRdb to the PCR reads, yields one record per CDR3 protein. The sample includes around 440,000 distinct CDR3 sequences, around 15% of them seen just once. The sample was PBMCs, mostly from graft donor cells, taken 360 days after TCRalphabeta/CD19-depleted stem cell transplant. The receptors here all came from a boy in the first two years of life who had a stem cell transplant for Wiskott-Aldrich syndrome, so the T cells may come from the graft donor.

This chain uses TRBV7-9 with TRBJ1-3; possibly TRBD1 for D (5 bases). Germline CDR1 SEHNR, CDR2 FQNEAQ (reference sequence). CDR3 length: 15 residues. The V end lost 8 bases, the J end lost 0 bases, and 14 bases lay between the germline ends. CDR3 DNA sequence: TGTGCCAGCTCCCAGGGTTCGAGCTCTGGAAACACCATATATTTT. It encodes CASSQGSSSGNTIYF.

The genes are TRBV12-3 or TRBV12-4 and TRBJ2-5; D may be TRBD2 (7 bases). With 5 bases removed from V and 4 bases from J, the gap between germline ends came to 20 bases. This CDR3 spans 16 amino acids. The CDR3 coding sequence is TGTGCCAGCAGTCCAGTAGGGGGGAGGGCCGGAGAGACCCAGTACTTC. Translated, it gives CASSPVGGRAGETQYF.

This chain links TRBV5-1 with TRBJ2-1; perhaps TRBD1 as D (6 bases). This CDR3 has 12 residues. The ends were cut back, 2 bases at V and 7 bases at J, with 7 bases in the middle. Germline V gives CDR1 SGHRS, CDR2 YFSETQ. The CDR3 protein is CASSFGQNEQFF. The CDR3 DNA reads as TGCGCCAGCAGCTTCGGACAGAATGAGCAGTTCTTC.

V is TRBV20-1 and J is TRBJ1-2; D possibly corresponds to TRBD1 (6 bases). Trimming cost V 1 base and J 1 base, with 10 bases left between them. Germline CDR1 reads DFQATT; CDR2 reads SNEGSKA (reference sequence). The CDR3 sequence is 14 residues long. In DNA form, the CDR3 reads TGCAGTGCTAGAGGGAGGGGGGATAACTATGGCTACACCTTC. It is translated as CSARGRGDNYGYTF.

This chain links TRBV5-1 with TRBJ2-7, with D possibly matching TRBD1 (6 bases). The CDR3 is made up of 15 amino acids. The germline CDR1 and CDR2 sequences are SGHRS and YFSETQ. V was trimmed by 2 bases and J by 6 bases, leaving 18 bases between them. The CDR3 loop reads CASSLQGGGLGEQYF. For the CDR3, the DNA is TGCGCCAGCAGCTTACAGGGTGGGGGCCTCGGCGAGCAGTACTTC.